This TCR beta chain was captured in a study of T-cell memory formation after mild COVID-19. The overall study: For the most part, TCR clusters were specific to one donor.

5'RACE, which relied on constant-segment primers, yielded TCR alpha and TCR beta cDNA libraries carrying sample barcodes and UMIs. MiXCR, applied by TCRdb to the 5' RACE reads, yields one record per CDR3 protein. Of about 350,000 distinct CDR3 sequences listed, roughly an eighth are singletons. This clonotype was observed a handful of times. The antigen is not known. Study results and limitations: Chiefly within CM and EM were the contracting CD4+ clones; CD8+ ones were within EMRA.

CDR1 is SGHNT, CDR2 YYREEE, per germline (reference sequence). Deletions cut 5 bases from V and 4 bases from J, with 18 bases between. This CDR3 spans 15 amino acids. Sequenced sample: PBMCs or a T cell subset sorted from them (not recorded which). The chain combines TRBV5-4 with TRBJ1-1; the D is unclear. The source of this sequence is a man younger than 30 who had mild COVID-19 (a few samples of this study predate the infection). Cell type and time point are not known. The CDR3 region has the DNA TGTGCCAGCAGACCTCCCCCAGGCTCCGCCACTGAAGCTTTCTTT. Translation gives CASRPPPGSATEAFF.